This T cell receptor beta chain was found in a study of blood T cells in healthy people across ages. Study-wide points: Possibly, changes in expanded clonotypes were confounded because donor CMV status was unknown.

This CDR3 is 11 amino acids long. The ends lost 5 bases at V and 11 bases at J; junction bases unmatched: 3. In this sample, this clonotype turned up many times. What it binds is unknown. A second PCR, run for about 7 to 12 cycles, used a sample-barcoded 5' primer plus a J-beta primer mix. Paired-end reads containing CDR3 totaled no fewer than 3 million for each sample. TCRdb reprocessed the 5' RACE reads with MiXCR, giving one entry per CDR3 protein. The table lists some 790,000 distinct CDR3 sequences, about 30% of them singletons. J is TRBJ1-1 and V is TRBV12-3 or TRBV12-4, with 9 nucleotides matching TRBD1. Sequencing was done on a sample of blood. The clonotype was recovered from a woman over 75 in good health. CDR3 DNA sequence: TGTGCCAGCAGTCTTGGACAGGGGGCTTTCTTT. It codes for CASSLGQGAFF.